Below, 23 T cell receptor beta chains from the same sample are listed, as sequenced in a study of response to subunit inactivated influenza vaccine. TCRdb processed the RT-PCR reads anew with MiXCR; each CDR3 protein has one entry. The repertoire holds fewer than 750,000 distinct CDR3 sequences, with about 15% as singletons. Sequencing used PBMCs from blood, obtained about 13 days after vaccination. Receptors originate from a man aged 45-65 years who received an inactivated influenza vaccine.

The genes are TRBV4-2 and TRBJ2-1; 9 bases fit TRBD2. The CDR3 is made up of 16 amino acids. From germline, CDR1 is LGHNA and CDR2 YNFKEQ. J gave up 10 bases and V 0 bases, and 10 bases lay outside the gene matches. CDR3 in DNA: TGTGCCAGCAGCCAAGATCGAGCGGGGGGCCGGGAAGAGCAGTTCTTC. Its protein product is CASSQDRAGGREEQFF.

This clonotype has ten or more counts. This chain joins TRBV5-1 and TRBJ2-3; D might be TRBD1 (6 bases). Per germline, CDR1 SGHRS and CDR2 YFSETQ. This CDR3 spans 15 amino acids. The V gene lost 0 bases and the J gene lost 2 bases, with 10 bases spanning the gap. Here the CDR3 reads CASSLGGRDTDTQYF. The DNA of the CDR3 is TGCGCCAGCAGCTTGGGGGGGCGCGACACAGATACGCAGTATTTT.

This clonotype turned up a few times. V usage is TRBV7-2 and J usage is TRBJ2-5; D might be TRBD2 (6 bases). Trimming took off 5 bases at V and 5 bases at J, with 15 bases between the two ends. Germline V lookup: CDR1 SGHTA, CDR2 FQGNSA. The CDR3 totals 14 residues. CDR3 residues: CASSPGSGRETQYF. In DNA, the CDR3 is TGTGCCAGCAGCCCAGGGTCTGGGAGGGAGACCCAGTACTTC.

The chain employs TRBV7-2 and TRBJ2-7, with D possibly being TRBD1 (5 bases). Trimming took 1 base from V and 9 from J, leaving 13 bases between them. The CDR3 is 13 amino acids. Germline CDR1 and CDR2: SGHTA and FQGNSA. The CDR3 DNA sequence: TGTGCCAGCAGCTTAGGAGGTGGAGACAGGCAGTACTTC. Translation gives CASSLGGGDRQYF.

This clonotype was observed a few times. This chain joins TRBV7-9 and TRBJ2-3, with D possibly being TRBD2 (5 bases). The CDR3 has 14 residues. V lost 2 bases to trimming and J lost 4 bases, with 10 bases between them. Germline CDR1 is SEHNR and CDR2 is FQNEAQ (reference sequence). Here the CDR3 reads CASSLMAEADTQYF. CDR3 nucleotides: TGTGCCAGCAGCTTAATGGCGGAGGCAGATACGCAGTATTTT. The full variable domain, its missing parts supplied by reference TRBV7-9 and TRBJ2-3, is DTGVSQNPRHKITKRGQNVTFRCDPISEHNRLYWYRQTLGQGPEFLTYFQNEAQLEKSRLLSDRFSAERPKGSFSTLEIQRTEQGDSAMYLCASSLMAEADTQYFGPGTRLTVL.

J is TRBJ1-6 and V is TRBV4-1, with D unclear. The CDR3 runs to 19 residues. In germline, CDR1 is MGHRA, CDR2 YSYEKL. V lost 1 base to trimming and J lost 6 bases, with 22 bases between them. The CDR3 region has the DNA TGCGCCAGCAGCCAAGGGAACTATCGGACCCGGGGTGGTAATTCACCCCTCCACTTT. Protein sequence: CASSQGNYRTRGGNSPLHF.

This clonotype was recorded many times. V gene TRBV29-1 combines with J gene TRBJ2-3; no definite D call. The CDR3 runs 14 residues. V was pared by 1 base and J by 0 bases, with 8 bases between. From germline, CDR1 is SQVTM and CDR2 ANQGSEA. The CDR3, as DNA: TGCAGCGTTGAAGGCCCGGGCAGCACAGATACGCAGTATTTT. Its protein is CSVEGPGSTDTQYF.

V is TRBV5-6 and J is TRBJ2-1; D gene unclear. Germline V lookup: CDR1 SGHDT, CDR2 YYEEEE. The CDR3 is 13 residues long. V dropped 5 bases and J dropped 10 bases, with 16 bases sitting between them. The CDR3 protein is CASRGMSAEEQFF. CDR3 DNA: TGTGCCAGCAGGGGCATGTCGGCGGAAGAGCAGTTCTTC.

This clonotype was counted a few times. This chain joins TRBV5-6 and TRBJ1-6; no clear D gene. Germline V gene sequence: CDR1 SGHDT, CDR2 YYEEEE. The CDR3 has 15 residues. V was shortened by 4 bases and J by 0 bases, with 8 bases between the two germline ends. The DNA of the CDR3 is TGTGCCAGCAGCCGGGGATTCTCCTATAATTCACCCCTCCACTTT. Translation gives CASSRGFSYNSPLHF.

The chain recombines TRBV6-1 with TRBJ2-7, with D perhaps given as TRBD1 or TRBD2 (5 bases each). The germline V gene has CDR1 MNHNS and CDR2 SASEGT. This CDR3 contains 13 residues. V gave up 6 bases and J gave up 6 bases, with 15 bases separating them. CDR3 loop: CASRGPLGSEQYF. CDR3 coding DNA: TGTGCCAGCAGGGGACCGCTTGGGTCCGAGCAGTACTTC.

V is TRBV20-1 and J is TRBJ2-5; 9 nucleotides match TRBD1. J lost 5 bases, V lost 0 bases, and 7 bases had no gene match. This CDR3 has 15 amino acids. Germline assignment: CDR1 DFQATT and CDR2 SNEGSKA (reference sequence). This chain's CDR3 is CSARDWDRVHETQYF. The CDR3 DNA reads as TGCAGTGCTAGAGACTGGGACAGGGTACACGAGACCCAGTACTTC.

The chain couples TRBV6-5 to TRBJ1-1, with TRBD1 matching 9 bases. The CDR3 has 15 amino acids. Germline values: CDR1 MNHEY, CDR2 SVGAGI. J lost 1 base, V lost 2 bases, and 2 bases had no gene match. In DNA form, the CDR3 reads TGTGCCAGCAGTTACGGGACAGGGCCGAACACTGAAGCTTTCTTT. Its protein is CASSYGTGPNTEAFF.

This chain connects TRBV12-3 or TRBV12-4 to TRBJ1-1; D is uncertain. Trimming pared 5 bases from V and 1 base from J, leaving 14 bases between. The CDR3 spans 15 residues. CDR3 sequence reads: CASSPFGESNTEAFF. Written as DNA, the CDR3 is TGTGCCAGCAGTCCCTTCGGCGAATCGAACACTGAAGCTTTCTTT.

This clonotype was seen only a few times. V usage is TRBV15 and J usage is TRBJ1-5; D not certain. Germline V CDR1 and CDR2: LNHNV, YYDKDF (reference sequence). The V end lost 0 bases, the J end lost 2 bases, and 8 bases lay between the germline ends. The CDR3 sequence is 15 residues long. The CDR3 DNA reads TGTGCCACCAGCAGAGACTTAAGGGGCAATCAGCCCCAGCATTTT. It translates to CATSRDLRGNQPQHF.

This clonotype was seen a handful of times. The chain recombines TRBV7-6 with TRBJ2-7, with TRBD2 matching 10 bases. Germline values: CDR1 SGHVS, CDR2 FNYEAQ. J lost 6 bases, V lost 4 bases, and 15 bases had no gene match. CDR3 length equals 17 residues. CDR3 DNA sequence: TGTGCCAGCAGCTCCCCTAGCGGGAGCGGTTTGGGGCGCGAGCAGTACTTC. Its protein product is CASSSPSGSGLGREQYF.

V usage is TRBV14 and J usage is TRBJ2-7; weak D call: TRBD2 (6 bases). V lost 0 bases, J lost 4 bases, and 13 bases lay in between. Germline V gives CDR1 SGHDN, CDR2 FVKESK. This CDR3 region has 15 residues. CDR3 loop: CASSQDWGLGYEQYF. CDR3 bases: TGTGCCAGCAGCCAAGATTGGGGACTGGGATACGAGCAGTACTTC.

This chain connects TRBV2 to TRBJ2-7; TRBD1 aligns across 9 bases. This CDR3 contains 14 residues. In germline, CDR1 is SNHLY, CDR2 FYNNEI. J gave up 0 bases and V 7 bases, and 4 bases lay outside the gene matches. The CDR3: CASNGQGSSYEQYF. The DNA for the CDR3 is TGTGCCAGCAACGGACAGGGGAGCTCCTACGAGCAGTACTTC. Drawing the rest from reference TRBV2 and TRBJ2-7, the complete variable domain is EPEVTQTPSHQVTQMGQEVILRCVPISNHLYFYWYRQILGQKVEFLVSFYNNEISEKSEIFDDQFSVERPDGSNFTLKIRSTKLEDSAMYFCASNGQGSSYEQYFGPGTRLTVT.

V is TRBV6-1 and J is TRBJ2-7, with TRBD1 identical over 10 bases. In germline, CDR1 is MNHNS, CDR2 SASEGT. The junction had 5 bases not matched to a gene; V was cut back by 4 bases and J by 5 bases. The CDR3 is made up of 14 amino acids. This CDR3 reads CASSATGGGDEQYF. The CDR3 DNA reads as TGTGCCAGCAGTGCGACAGGGGGCGGGGACGAGCAGTACTTC.

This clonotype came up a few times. CDR3 sequence (DNA): TGTGCCAGCAGCCTGGTAGGGTCTGGAAACACCATATATTTT. Encoded protein: CASSLVGSGNTIYF. J is TRBJ1-3 and V is TRBV7-6; D not certain. CDR1 and CDR2 from the germline V gene are SGHVS and FNYEAQ. This CDR3 region has 14 residues. Trimming pared 5 bases from V and 1 base from J, leaving 9 bases between. Combining the CDR3 with reference TRBV7-6 and TRBJ1-3 gives the whole variable domain GAGVSQSPRYKVTKRGQDVALRCDPISGHVSLYWYRQALGQGPEFLTYFNYEAQQDKSGLPNDRFSAERPEGSISTLTIQRTEQRDSAMYRCASSLVGSGNTIYFGEGSWLTVV.

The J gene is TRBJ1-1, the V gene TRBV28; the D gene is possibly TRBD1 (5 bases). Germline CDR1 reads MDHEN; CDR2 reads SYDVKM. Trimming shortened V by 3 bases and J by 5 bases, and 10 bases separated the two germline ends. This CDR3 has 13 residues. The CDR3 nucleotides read TGTGCCAGCAGTTTTGCAGGGAGGACTGAAGCTTTCTTT. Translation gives CASSFAGRTEAFF.

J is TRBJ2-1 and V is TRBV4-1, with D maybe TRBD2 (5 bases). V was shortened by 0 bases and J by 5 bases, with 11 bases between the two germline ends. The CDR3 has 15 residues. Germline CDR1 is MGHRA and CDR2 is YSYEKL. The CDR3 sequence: CASSQDKRNDNEQFF. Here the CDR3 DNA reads TGCGCCAGCAGCCAAGATAAGCGGAACGACAATGAGCAGTTCTTC.

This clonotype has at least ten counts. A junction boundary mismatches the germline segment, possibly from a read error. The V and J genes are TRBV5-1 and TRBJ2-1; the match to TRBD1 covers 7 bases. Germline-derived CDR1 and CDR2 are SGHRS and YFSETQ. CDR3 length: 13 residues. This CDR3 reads CASSPGTANEQFF. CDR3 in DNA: TGTGCCAGCAGCCCCGGGACAGCCAATGAGCAGTTCTTC.

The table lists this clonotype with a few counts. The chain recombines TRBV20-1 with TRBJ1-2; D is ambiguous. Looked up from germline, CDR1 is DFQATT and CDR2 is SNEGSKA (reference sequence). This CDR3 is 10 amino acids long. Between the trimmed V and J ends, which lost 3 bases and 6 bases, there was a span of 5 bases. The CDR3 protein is CSARSNGYTF. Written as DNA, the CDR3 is TGCAGTGCTAGGAGTAATGGCTACACCTTC.